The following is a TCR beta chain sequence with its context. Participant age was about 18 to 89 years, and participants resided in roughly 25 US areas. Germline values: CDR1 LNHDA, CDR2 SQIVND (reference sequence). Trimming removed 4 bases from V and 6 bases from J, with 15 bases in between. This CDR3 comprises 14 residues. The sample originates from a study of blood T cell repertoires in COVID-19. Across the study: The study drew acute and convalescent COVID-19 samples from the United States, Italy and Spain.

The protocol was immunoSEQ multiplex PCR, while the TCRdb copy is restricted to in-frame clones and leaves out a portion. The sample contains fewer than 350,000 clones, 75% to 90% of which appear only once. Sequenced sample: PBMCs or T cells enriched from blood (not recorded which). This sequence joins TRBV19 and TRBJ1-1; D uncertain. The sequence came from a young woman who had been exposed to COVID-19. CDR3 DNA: TGTGCCAGTAGTACTTGGAGTCGGGAGGCTGAAGCTTTCTTT. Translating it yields CASSTWSREAEAFF.